Sequencing of this T cell receptor beta chain was carried out in a study of T cells after posttransplantation cyclophosphamide. The study, taken as a whole, reports: TRB overlap between skin or GI tissue T cells and blood was limited. Donor CD8+ memory clones often dominated recipient blood repertoires at later times.

On this clone: The antigen is unknown.

Produced via immunoSEQ multiplex PCR; TCRdb's table is partial and in-frame only. The repertoire holds 50,000 to 55,000 clones, with approximately 86% as singletons. Germline CDR1 MDHEN, CDR2 SYDVKM. The CDR3 covers 13 residues. V dropped 5 bases and J dropped 4; count of bases not matched to a gene: 3. J is TRBJ2-5 and V is TRBV28; 8 bases line up with TRBD1. The sequence was obtained from a man aged 25 to 40 with a blood cancer, CMV-positive, and with a related stem cell donor. Sequences were obtained from PBMCs. The CDR3 DNA follows: TGTGCCAGCAGTCGCGGACAGGGAGAGACCCAGTACTTC. The encoded protein is CASSRGQGETQYF.